Reported below is one T cell receptor beta chain. The antigen is undetermined. The template was genomic DNA from peripheral blood, not RNA. A mixed TRB-A/B primer pool amplified rearranged TRB by multiplex touch-down PCR. TCRdb reprocessed the multiplex PCR reads with MiXCR, giving one entry per CDR3 protein. The sample carries roughly 7,800 distinct CDR3 sequences, 50% to 55% recorded once. This specimen comes from a study of T cell repertoires in aging, cancer and after chemotherapy. Notes on the study in general: Median generation probability rose over the chemotherapy interval in each cancer cohort, suggesting rebound thymic output. Healthy donors lost TCR diversity with age mainly through richness, cancer patients through richness and evenness. Age-matched healthy donors had significantly more diverse, less clonal blood TCR repertoires than untreated cancer patients.

The sequenced sample consisted of blood. This TCR was recovered from a human donor with a solid tumor.

The CDR3 region is CASSPGEYYGYTF. For the CDR3, the DNA is TGTGCCAGCAGCCCCGGTGAGTACTATGGCTACACCTTC. V usage is TRBV9 and J usage is TRBJ1-2; D uncertain. V lost 4 bases and J lost 3, with 10 bases in between. The CDR3 totals 13 residues. Germline V lookup: CDR1 SGDLS, CDR2 YYNGEE.